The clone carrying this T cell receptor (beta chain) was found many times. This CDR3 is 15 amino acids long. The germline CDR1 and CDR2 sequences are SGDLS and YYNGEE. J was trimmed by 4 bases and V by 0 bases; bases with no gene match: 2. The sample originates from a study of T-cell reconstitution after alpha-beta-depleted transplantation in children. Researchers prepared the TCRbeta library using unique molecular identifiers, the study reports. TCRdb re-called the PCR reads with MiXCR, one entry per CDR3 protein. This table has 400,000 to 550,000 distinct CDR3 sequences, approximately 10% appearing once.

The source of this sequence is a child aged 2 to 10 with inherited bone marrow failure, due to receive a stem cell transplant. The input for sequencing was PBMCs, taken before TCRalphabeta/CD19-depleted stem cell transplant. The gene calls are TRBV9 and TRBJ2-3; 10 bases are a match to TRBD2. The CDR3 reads CASSVEREGPDTQYF. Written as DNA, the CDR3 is TGTGCCAGCAGCGTAGAGCGGGAGGGCCCAGATACGCAGTATTTT.